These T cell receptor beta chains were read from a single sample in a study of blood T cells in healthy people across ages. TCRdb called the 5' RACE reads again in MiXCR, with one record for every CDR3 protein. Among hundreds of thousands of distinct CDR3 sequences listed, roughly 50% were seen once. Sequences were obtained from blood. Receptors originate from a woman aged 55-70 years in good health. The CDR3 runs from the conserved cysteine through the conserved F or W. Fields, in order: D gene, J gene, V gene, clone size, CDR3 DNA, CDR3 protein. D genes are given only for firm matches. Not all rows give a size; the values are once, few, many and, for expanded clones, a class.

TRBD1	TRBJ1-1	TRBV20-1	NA	TGCAGTGCTACCGTCCCGACAGGGGGCGGCACTGAAGCTTTCTTT	CSATVPTGGGTEAFF
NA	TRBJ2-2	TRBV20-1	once	TGCAGTGCTAGTCCAGCGAACACCGGGGAGCTGTTTTTT	CSASPANTGELFF
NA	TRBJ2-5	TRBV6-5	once	TGTGCCAGCAGTTATTTATCCTATCAGGACCCAGAGACCCAGTACTTC	CASSYLSYQDPETQYF
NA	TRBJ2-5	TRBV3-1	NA	TGTGCCAGCAGCCAAGATGACTTTTCGGAGACCCAGTACTTC	CASSQDDFSETQYF
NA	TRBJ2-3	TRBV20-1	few	TGCAGTGCTCGACCGGGACCCATCCGCACAGATACGCAGTATTTT	CSARPGPIRTDTQYF
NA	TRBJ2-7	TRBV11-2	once	TGTGCCAGCAGCACCCCCAGGGGAGGGGGCTACGAGCAGTACTTC	CASSTPRGGGYEQYF
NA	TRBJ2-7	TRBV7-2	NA	TGTGCCAGCAGCCCGAGGGGCGGTCGGAACGCCTACGAGCAGTACTTC	CASSPRGGRNAYEQYF
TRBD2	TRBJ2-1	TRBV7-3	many	TGTGCCAGCAGTTTCGGGCTAGCGGGTAACAATGAGCAGTTCTTC	CASSFGLAGNNEQFF
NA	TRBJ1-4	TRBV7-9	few	TGTGCCAGCAGCTTAGTCGGGAGTTGGGAAAAACTGTTTTTT	CASSLVGSWEKLFF
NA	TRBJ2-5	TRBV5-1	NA	TGCGCCAGCAGCTTGGGACACCAGAGTGCGGAGACCCAGTACTTC	CASSLGHQSAETQYF
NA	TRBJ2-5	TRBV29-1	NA	TGCAGCGTTGAGGGTAGATCGGAGACCCAGTACTTC	CSVEGRSETQYF
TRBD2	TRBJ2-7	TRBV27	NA	TGTGCCAGCAGGACTAGCGGGGCCGCCCGCGAGCAGTACTTC	CASRTSGAAREQYF
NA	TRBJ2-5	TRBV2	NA	TGTGCCAGCAGTGCGGGCAGCAAAGAGACCCAGTACTTC	CASSAGSKETQYF
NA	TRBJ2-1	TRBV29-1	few	TGCAGCGTTGATGAAAACAGGTCTGGCTACAATGAGCAGTTCTTC	CSVDENRSGYNEQFF